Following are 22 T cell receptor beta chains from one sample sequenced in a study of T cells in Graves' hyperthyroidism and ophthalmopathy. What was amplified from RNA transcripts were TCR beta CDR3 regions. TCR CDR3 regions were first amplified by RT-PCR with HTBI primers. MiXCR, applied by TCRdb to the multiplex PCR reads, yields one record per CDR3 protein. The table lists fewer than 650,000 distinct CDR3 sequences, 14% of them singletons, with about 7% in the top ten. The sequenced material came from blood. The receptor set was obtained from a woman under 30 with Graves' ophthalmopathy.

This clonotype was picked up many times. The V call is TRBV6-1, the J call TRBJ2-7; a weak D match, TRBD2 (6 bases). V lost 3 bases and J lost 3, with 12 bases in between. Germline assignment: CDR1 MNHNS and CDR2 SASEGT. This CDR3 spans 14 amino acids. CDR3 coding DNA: TGTGCCAGCAGTGATTTCGGAGGGTACTACGAGCAGTACTTC. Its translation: CASSDFGGYYEQYF.

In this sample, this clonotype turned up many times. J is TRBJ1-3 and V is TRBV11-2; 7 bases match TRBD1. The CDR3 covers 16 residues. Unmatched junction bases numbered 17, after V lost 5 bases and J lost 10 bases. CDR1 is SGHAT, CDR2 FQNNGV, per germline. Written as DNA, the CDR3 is TGTGCCAGCAGCCCCAGGGGGGGACGGATGATTGGGACCATATATTTT. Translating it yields CASSPRGGRMIGTIYF.

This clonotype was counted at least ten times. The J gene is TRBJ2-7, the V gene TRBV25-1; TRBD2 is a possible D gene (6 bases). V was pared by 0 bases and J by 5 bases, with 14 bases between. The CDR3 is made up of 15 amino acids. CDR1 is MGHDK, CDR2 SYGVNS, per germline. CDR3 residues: CASSEYGGESNEQYF. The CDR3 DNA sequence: TGTGCCAGCAGTGAATACGGCGGGGAGTCCAACGAGCAGTACTTC.

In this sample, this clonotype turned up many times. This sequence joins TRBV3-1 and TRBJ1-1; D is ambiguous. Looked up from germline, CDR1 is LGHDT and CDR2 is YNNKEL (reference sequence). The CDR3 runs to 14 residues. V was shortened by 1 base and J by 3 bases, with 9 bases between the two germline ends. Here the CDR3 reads CASSQGQVYTEAFF. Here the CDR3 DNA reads TGTGCCAGCAGCCAAGGCCAGGTGTACACTGAAGCTTTCTTT.

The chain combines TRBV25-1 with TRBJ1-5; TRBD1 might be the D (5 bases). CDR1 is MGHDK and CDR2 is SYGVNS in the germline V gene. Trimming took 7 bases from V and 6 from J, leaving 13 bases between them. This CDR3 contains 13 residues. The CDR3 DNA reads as TGTGCCAGCAATCAGGGCCCGGGTCAGCCCCAGCATTTT. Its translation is CASNQGPGQPQHF. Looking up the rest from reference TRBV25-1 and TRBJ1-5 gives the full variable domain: EADIYQTPRYLVIGTGKKITLECSQTMGHDKMYWYQQDPGMELHLIHYSYGVNSTEKGDLSSESTVSRIRTEHFPLTLESARPSHTSQYLCASNQGPGQPQHFGDGTRLSIL.

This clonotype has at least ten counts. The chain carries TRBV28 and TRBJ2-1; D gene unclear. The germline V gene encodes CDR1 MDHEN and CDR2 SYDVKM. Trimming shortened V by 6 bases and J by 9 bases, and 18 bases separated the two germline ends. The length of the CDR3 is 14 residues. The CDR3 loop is CASSDQMGYREQFF. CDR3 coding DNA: TGTGCCAGCAGCGACCAGATGGGTTACCGTGAGCAGTTCTTC.

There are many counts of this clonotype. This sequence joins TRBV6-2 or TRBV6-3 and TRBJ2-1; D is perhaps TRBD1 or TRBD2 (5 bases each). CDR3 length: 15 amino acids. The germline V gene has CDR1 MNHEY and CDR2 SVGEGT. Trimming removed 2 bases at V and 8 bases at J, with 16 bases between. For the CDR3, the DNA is TGTGCCAGCAGTTACGGCCAGGGCGGCGGGTATGAGCAGTTCTTC. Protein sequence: CASSYGQGGGYEQFF.

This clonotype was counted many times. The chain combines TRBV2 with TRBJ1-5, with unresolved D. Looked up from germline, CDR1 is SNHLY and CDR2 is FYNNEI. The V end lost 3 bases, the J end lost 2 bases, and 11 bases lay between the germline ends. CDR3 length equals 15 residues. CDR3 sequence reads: CASSDQAAGNQPQHF. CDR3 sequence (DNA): TGTGCCAGCAGTGACCAGGCCGCGGGCAATCAGCCCCAGCATTTT.

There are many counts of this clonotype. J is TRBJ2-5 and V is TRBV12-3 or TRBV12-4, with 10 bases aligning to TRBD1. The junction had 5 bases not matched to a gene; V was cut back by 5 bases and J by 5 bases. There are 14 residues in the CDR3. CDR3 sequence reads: CASSRTGGMETQYF. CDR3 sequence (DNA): TGTGCCAGCAGTCGGACAGGGGGAATGGAGACCCAGTACTTC.

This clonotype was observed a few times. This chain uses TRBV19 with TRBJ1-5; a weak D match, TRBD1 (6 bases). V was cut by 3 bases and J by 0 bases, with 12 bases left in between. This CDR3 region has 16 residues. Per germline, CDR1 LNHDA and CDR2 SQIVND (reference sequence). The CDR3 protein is CASSISQDSSNQPQHF. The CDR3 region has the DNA TGTGCCAGTAGTATCTCCCAGGACAGTAGCAATCAGCCCCAGCATTTT. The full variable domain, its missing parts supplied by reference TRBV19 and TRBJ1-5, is DGGITQSPKYLFRKEGQNVTLSCEQNLNHDAMYWYRQDPGQGLRLIYYSQIVNDFQKGDIAEGYSVSREKKESFPLTVTSAQKNPTAFYLCASSISQDSSNQPQHFGDGTRLSIL.

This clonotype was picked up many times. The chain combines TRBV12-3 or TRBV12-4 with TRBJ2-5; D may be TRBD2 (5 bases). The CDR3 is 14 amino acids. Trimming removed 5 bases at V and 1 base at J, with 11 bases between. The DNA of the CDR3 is TGTGCCAGCAGTCCCCCCGCGGGCCAAGAGACCCAGTACTTC. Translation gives CASSPPAGQETQYF.

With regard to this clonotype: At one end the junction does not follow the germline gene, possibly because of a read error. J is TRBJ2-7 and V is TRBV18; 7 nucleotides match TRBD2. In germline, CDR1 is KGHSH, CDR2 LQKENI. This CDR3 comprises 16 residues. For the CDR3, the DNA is TGTGCCGGCTCACCACTCGGACTGGGGGGGGCCTACGAGCAGTACTTC. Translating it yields CAGSPLGLGGAYEQYF. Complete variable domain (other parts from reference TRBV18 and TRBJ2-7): NAGVMQNPRHLVRRRGQEARLRCSPMKGHSHVYWYRQLPEEGLKFMVYLQKENIIDESGMPKERFSAEFPKEGPSILRIQQVVRGDSAAYFCAGSPLGLGGAYEQYFGPGTRLTVT.

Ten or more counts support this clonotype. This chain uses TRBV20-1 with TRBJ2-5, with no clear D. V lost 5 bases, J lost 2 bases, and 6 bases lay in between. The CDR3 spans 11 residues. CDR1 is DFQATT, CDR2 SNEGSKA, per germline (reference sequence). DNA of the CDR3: TGCAGTGCTTTCAATCAAGAGACCCAGTACTTC. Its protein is CSAFNQETQYF.

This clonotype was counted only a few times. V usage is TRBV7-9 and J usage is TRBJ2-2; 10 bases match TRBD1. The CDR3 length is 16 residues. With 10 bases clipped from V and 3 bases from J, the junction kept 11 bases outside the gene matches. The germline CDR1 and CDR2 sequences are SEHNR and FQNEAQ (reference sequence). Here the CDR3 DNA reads TGTGCCATGGGACAGGGGATTAATGCCCACACCGGGGAGCTGTTTTTT. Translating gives CAMGQGINAHTGELFF.

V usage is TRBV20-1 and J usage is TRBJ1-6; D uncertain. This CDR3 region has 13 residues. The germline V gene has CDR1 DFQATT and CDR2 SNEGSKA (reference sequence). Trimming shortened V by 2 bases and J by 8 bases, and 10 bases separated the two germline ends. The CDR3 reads CSARKRDYSPLHF. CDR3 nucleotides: TGCAGTGCTAGAAAGAGGGATTATTCACCCCTCCACTTT.

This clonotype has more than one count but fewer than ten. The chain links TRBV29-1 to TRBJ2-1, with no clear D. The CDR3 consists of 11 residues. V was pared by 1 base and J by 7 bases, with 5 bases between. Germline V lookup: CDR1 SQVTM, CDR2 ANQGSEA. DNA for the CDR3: TGCAGCGTTGAAGCGGGTAATGAGCAGTTCTTC. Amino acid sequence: CSVEAGNEQFF.

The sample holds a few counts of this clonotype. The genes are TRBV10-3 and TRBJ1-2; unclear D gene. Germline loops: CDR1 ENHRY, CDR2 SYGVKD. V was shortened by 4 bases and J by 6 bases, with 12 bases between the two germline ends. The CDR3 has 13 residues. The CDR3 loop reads CAISVVAVDGYTF. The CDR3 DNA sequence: TGTGCCATCAGTGTTGTGGCAGTGGATGGCTACACCTTC.

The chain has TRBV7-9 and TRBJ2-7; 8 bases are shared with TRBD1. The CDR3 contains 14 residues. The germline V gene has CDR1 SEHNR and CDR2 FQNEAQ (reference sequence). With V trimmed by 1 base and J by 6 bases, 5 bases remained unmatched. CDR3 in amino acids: CASSLVAGGIEQYF. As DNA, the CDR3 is TGTGCCAGCAGCTTAGTGGCAGGGGGCATCGAGCAGTACTTC.

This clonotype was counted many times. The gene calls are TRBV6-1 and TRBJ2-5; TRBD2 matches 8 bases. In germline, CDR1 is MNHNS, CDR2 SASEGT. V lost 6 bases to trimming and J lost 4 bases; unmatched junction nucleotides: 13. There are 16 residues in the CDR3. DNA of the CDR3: TGTGCCAGCAGGAACGGTGGTAGCGGGATGGGAGAGACCCAGTACTTC. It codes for CASRNGGSGMGETQYF.

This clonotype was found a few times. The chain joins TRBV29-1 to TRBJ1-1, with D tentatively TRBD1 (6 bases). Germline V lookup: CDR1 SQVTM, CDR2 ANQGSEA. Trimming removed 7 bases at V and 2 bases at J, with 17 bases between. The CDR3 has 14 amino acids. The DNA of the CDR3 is TGCAGCGCCGCCGCGAGGACAGCCAACACTGAAGCTTTCTTT. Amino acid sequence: CSAAARTANTEAFF.

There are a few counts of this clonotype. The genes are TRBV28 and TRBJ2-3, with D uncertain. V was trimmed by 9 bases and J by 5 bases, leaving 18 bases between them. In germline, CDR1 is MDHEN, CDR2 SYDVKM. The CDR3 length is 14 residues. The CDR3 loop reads CASSSRTAIDTQYF. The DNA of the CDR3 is TGTGCCAGTTCTTCCCGCACAGCTATAGATACGCAGTATTTT.

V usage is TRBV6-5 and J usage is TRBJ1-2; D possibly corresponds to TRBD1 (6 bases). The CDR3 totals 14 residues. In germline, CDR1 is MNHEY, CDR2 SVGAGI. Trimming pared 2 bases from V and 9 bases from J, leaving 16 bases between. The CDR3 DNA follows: TGTGCCAGCAGTTACGTAGACAGGTTCGGGAGCTACACCTTC. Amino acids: CASSYVDRFGSYTF.